Listed below are T cell receptor beta chains from one sample, sequenced in a study of T-cell reconstitution after alpha-beta-depleted transplantation in children. In TCRdb, the PCR reads were re-called with MiXCR into one record per CDR3 protein. The profile shows hundreds of thousands of distinct CDR3 sequences, 15% to 20% of them singletons. This material consisted of PBMCs from the stem cell graft donor, taken from the stem cell graft. The receptor source for this set is a human donor who donated a stem cell graft to a child with acute lymphoblastic leukemia. Both conserved end residues are part of each CDR3. D genes are given only for firm matches. Rows give clone size only sometimes, using once, few, many, or a class for an expanded clone.

TRBD1,TRBJ2-5,few,TRBV20-1,TGCAGTGCTAGCCCAGGGGGAACATCCCAGTACTTC,CSASPGGTSQYF
TRBD2,TRBJ2-1,few,TRBV7-3,TGTGCCAGCAGCTCGCTCCCCCCGGGAGGCTCCTACAATGAGCAGTTCTTC,CASSSLPPGGSYNEQFF
TRBD2,TRBJ2-1,.,TRBV4-1,TGCGCCAGCAGCCTAGCCCGTCTCCAGCGGGGCCCGTCTAACAATGAGCAGTTCTTC,CASSLARLQRGPSNNEQFF
TRBD2,TRBJ2-4,few,TRBV20-1,TGCAGTGCTAGAGATTGGACCCGACTAGCGAGAAACATTCAGTACTTC,CSARDWTRLARNIQYF
.,TRBJ2-7,many,TRBV6-5,TGTGCCAGCAGTTACTCGCCCAGCTCCTACGAGCAGTACTTC,CASSYSPSSYEQYF
.,TRBJ2-3,once,TRBV5-1,TGCGCCAGCAGCTTACAGTACACAGATACGCAGTATTTT,CASSLQYTDTQYF
.,TRBJ2-4,few,TRBV29-1,TGCAGCGTTGAGCCAGGGAATATGGGCATTCAGTACTTC,CSVEPGNMGIQYF
.,TRBJ2-7,.,TRBV9,TGTGCCAGCAGCGGAACACTCGGGACCCACCTCTACGAGCAGTACTTC,CASSGTLGTHLYEQYF
.,TRBJ1-4,.,TRBV12-3/TRBV12-4,TGTGCCAGCAGTTTAGCCCAGGGGCCACGGGCAACTAATGAAAAACTGTTTTTT,CASSLAQGPRATNEKLFF
TRBD2,TRBJ2-1,few,TRBV6-1,TGTGCCAGCAGTCGACTAGCGGGAACATATGAGCAGTTCTTC,CASSRLAGTYEQFF
.,TRBJ2-3,.,TRBV14,TGTGCCAGCAGCCCACCTGACTGGGGAATTGGCACAGATACGCAGTATTTT,CASSPPDWGIGTDTQYF
.,TRBJ1-1,many,TRBV7-9,TGTGCCAGCAGTCTAATGAACACTGAAGCTTTCTTT,CASSLMNTEAFF
.,TRBJ2-3,.,TRBV6-1,TGTGCCAGCAGCATTACGTGGGCAGATACGCAGTATTTT,CASSITWADTQYF
.,TRBJ2-1,few,TRBV25-1,TGTGCCAGCAGTATTACCGGGAGAGTCTCCTACAATGAGCAGTTCTTC,CASSITGRVSYNEQFF
.,TRBJ2-7,many,TRBV12-3/TRBV12-4,TGTGCCAGCAGTTTGGGCGAGCAGTACTTC,CASSLGEQYF
TRBD1,TRBJ1-5,few,TRBV6-1,TGTGCCAGCAGTGCCGACAGGGGGACGGGCAATCAGCCCCAGCATTTT,CASSADRGTGNQPQHF
.,TRBJ2-7,.,TRBV21-1,TGTGCCAGCAGCAAAGAGAAAGGAGCGAAACCCCAGGGCGAGCAGTACTTC,CASSKEKGAKPQGEQYF
.,TRBJ2-7,few,TRBV12-3/TRBV12-4,TGTGCCAGCAGATCCCGGGTTGCCTACGAGCAGTACTTC,CASRSRVAYEQYF
.,TRBJ2-7,few,TRBV13,TGTGCCAGCAGCCTGTGGGCGGAGAGTTACGAGCAGTACTTC,CASSLWAESYEQYF
TRBD1,TRBJ1-2,few,TRBV4-1,TGCGCCAGCAGCCAGCAGGGGGTCCCCGGCTACACCTTC,CASSQQGVPGYTF
.,TRBJ2-2,few,TRBV27,TGTGCCAGCAGTTCTCCGCAGGGATTTGTGAACACCGGGGAGCTGTTTTTT,CASSSPQGFVNTGELFF
.,TRBJ2-6,.,TRBV12-3/TRBV12-4,TGTGCCAGCAGCTCGTGGGTCACCTCTGGGGCCAACGTCCTGACTTTC,CASSSWVTSGANVLTF
TRBD2,TRBJ2-3,.,TRBV5-1,TGCGCCAGTCTGACTAGCGGGAGTCTGGGAGATACGCAGTATTTT,CASLTSGSLGDTQYF
TRBD1,TRBJ1-1,many,TRBV5-1,TGCGCCAGCAGCGCTACAGGGGGCTCGGAAGCTTTCTTT,CASSATGGSEAFF
TRBD2,TRBJ2-7,many,TRBV7-8,TGTGCCAGCAGCCCCCGGACTAGCGGGACTTACGAGCAGTACTTC,CASSPRTSGTYEQYF
TRBD1,TRBJ2-2,few,TRBV6-1,TGTGCCAGCAGCACTTCTATGGGTCGGACAGGCACCGGGGAGCTGTTTTTT,CASSTSMGRTGTGELFF
TRBD1,TRBJ2-5,.,TRBV27,TGTGCCAGCAGTTTTTCCGGGACAGGGGAAGAGACCCAGTACTTC,CASSFSGTGEETQYF
TRBD1,TRBJ1-2,few,TRBV6-1,TGTGCCAGCAGGGCCACACAACGACAGGGATATGGCTACACCTTC,CASRATQRQGYGYTF
.,TRBJ1-5,few,TRBV27,TGTGCCAGTCAATCGGCGGCGGGGGTCAGCAATCAGCCCCAGCATTTT,CASQSAAGVSNQPQHF
.,TRBJ2-7,.,TRBV4-2,TGTGCCAGCAGCCAAGAACGGACGAGCTACGAGCAGTACTTC,CASSQERTSYEQYF
.,TRBJ2-7,few,TRBV7-2,TGTGCCAGCAGCCGGGACTGGAGCTCCTACGAGCAGTACTTC,CASSRDWSSYEQYF
TRBD1,TRBJ2-1,few,TRBV12-3/TRBV12-4,TGTGCCAGCAGTTTACGGGACAGGGCCTACAATGAGCAGTTCTTC,CASSLRDRAYNEQFF
.,TRBJ2-6,.,TRBV20-1,TGCAGTGCTAGAGATGTACAGGGGGCCAACGTCCTGACTTTC,CSARDVQGANVLTF
TRBD2,TRBJ2-1,.,TRBV9,TGTGCCAGCAGCGCCCTAGCGGGAGCGCTCAATGAGCAGTTCTTC,CASSALAGALNEQFF
TRBD1,TRBJ1-1,.,TRBV27,TGTGCCAGCAGCACGAGACAGGGGCCCTTCCAAATCACTGAAGCTTTCTTT,CASSTRQGPFQITEAFF
TRBD1,TRBJ1-2,.,TRBV9,TGTGCCAGCAGCGTAGGGCAGGGGGTGCATGGCTACACCTTC,CASSVGQGVHGYTF
TRBD1,TRBJ1-2,.,TRBV24-1,TGTGCCACCAGTGATGCAGGGGGCGCCTATGGCTACACCTTC,CATSDAGGAYGYTF
.,TRBJ2-7,few,TRBV7-6,TGTGCCAGCAGCTTAGAAGGTCCGGGGGCTCCGGGGGAGCAGTACTTC,CASSLEGPGAPGEQYF
TRBD1,TRBJ1-4,.,TRBV12-3/TRBV12-4,TGTGCCAGCAGTCTTCACTTACAGGGGTCCTCTGAAAAACTGTTTTTT,CASSLHLQGSSEKLFF
TRBD2,TRBJ2-1,few,TRBV15,TGTGCCACCAGCAAGGGACTAGCGGGAGACGGCAACAATGAGCAGTTCTTC,CATSKGLAGDGNNEQFF
.,TRBJ2-7,.,TRBV12-3/TRBV12-4,TGTGCCAGCAGTTTCGTGGACGGACCCGTCGAGCAGTACTTC,CASSFVDGPVEQYF
TRBD2,TRBJ2-7,.,TRBV15,TGTGCCACCTCGGAGCGGGAGCGAGGATACGAGCAGTACTTC,CATSERERGYEQYF
.,TRBJ1-5,few,TRBV6-6,TGTGCCTGTTCGGAAAATAGCAATCAGCCCCAGCATTTT,CACSENSNQPQHF
TRBD1,TRBJ1-5,few,TRBV19,TGTGCCTGCCAGGGGGCGCCGAATCAGCCCCAGCATTTT,CACQGAPNQPQHF
.,TRBJ1-1,.,TRBV9,TGTGCCAGCAGCGTGTCTGGGGAGTTAGTGTGGAACACTGAAGCTTTCTTT,CASSVSGELVWNTEAFF
.,TRBJ1-1,once,TRBV5-1,TGCGCCAGCAGCAAGGGGGTTTTGGGTAGCGACACTGAAGCTTTCTTT,CASSKGVLGSDTEAFF
.,TRBJ1-5,.,TRBV2,TGTGCCAGCAGTGATCTAGGAGTCTATAGCAATCAGCCCCAGCATTTT,CASSDLGVYSNQPQHF
.,TRBJ1-2,.,TRBV5-1,TGCGCCAGCAGCTTGGAGGCTACCTATGGCTACACCTTC,CASSLEATYGYTF
TRBD2,TRBJ2-3,few,TRBV29-1,TGCAGCGTACAAGCGGGGGGCACAGATACGCAGTATTTT,CSVQAGGTDTQYF
.,TRBJ2-7,few,TRBV13,TGTGCCAGCAGCCCCTTACCCACCTACGAGCAGTACTTC,CASSPLPTYEQYF